The 2 T cell receptor beta chains presented below share a single source sample, sequenced in a study of blood T cell repertoires in COVID-19. The protocol was immunoSEQ multiplex PCR, while the TCRdb copy is restricted to in-frame clones and leaves out a portion. The sample consists of a few hundred thousand clones, roughly nine tenths of them appearing once. Sequences were obtained from PBMCs or T cells enriched from blood (not recorded which). The receptors shown here come from a woman aged 25 to 39 who had recovered from COVID-19.

This rearrangement joins TRBV4-2 to TRBJ2-7; D unresolved. Germline CDR1 and CDR2: LGHNA and YNFKEQ. Deletions cut 0 bases from V and 3 bases from J, with 9 bases between. CDR3 size: 14 residues. This CDR3 reads CASSQDLDFYEQYF. DNA for the CDR3: TGTGCCAGCAGCCAAGATCTCGACTTCTACGAGCAGTACTTC.

The V gene is TRBV6-5, the J gene TRBJ1-1; D gene ambiguous. With 6 bases removed from V and 7 bases from J, the gap between germline ends came to 18 bases. Germline V CDR1 and CDR2: MNHEY, SVGAGI. This CDR3 has 14 residues. The CDR3 DNA is TGTGCCAGCAGCCCGGGGAGGGTGTTTGTTGAAGCTTTCTTT. It yields the protein CASSPGRVFVEAFF.